What follows are 19 T cell receptor beta chains derived from one specimen sequenced in a study of blood T cell repertoires in COVID-19. Generated by immunoSEQ multiplex PCR, the TCRdb table keeps only in-frame clones and is missing some. Of approximately 120,000 clones listed, around 77% were seen once; the top ten hold approximately 10%. Sequencing was done on a sample of peripheral blood. These receptors all come from a human donor in a cohort sampled during active COVID-19.

In this sample, this clone turned up a few times. V usage is TRBV3-1 (or the pseudogene TRBV3-2) and J usage is TRBJ1-6; D not certain. CDR1 is LGHDT and CDR2 is YNNKEL in the germline V gene (reference sequence). The length of the CDR3 is 16 residues. V lost 4 bases, J lost 7 bases, and 17 bases lay in between. CDR3 loop: CASSPPGVGGNSPLHF. CDR3 DNA sequence: TGTGCCAGCAGCCCCCCGGGTGTCGGTGGGAATTCACCCCTCCACTTT.

CDR3 residues: CASSQGGTGAGEQYF. For the CDR3, the DNA is TGTGCCAGCAGCCAAGGGGGGACAGGGGCAGGCGAGCAGTACTTC. This chain uses TRBV6-5 with TRBJ2-7; 10 bases are a match to TRBD1. This CDR3 has 15 residues. V shed 6 bases and J 6 bases; nucleotides not matched to a gene: 11. The V gene's germline CDR1 is MNHEY and CDR2 SVGAGI.

The V call is TRBV5-1, the J call TRBJ2-7; perhaps TRBD1 as D (7 bases). Germline CDR1 and CDR2: SGHRS and YFSETQ. The CDR3 loop spans 15 amino acids. Trimming removed 4 bases from V and 2 bases from J, with 16 bases in between. CDR3 residues: CASSPRGELAYEQYF. The CDR3, as DNA: TGCGCCAGCAGCCCCAGGGGGGAACTTGCCTACGAGCAGTACTTC. Drawing the rest from reference TRBV5-1 and TRBJ2-7, the complete variable domain is KAGVTQTPRYLIKTRGQQVTLSCSPISGHRSVSWYQQTPGQGLQFLFEYFSETQRNKGNFPGRFSGRQFSNSRSEMNVSTLELGDSALYLCASSPRGELAYEQYFGPGTRLTVT.

The V and J genes are TRBV4-2 and TRBJ2-7, with a tentative D call TRBD2 (5 bases). Per the germline V gene, CDR1 is LGHNA and CDR2 is YNFKEQ. The CDR3 length is 14 residues. Deletions cut 1 base from V and 2 bases from J, with 9 bases between. CDR3 in amino acids: CASSQAPGTYEQYF. Here the CDR3 DNA reads TGTGCCAGCAGCCAAGCTCCGGGGACCTACGAGCAGTACTTC.

This clone showed up just a few times. This chain connects TRBV6-5 to TRBJ1-2; D not resolved. Germline V gene data show CDR1 as MNHEY and CDR2 as SVGAGI. V was shortened by 6 bases and J by 1 base, with 3 bases between the two germline ends. The CDR3 runs to 11 residues. The CDR3 DNA reads TGTGCCAGCAGATATAACTATGGCTACACCTTC. Translating gives CASRYNYGYTF.

The rearrangement joins TRBV19 to TRBJ2-1; 9 bases agree with TRBD2. Unmatched junction bases numbered 12, after V lost 8 bases and J lost 4 bases. The length of the CDR3 is 16 residues. Germline-derived CDR1 and CDR2 are LNHDA and SQIVND (reference sequence). CDR3: CASRYSGTSNYNEQFF. In DNA form, the CDR3 reads TGTGCCAGTCGATACTCCGGGACTAGCAATTACAATGAGCAGTTCTTC.

The chain recombines TRBV1 with TRBJ2-1; the table's D call TRBD2 went unverified against the DNA. TRBV1 has pseudogene status. This CDR3 is 15 amino acids long. DNA for the CDR3: TGCACCAGCAGCCGAGGGACTAGCGACTACAATGAGCAGTTCTTC. It specifies CTSSRGTSDYNEQFF.

The chain couples TRBV6-5 to TRBJ1-1, with 9 bases identical to TRBD1. The CDR3 runs 15 residues. V trimming: 7 bases; J trimming: 6 bases; junction bases outside the gene matches: 12. Germline V lookup: CDR1 MNHEY, CDR2 SVGAGI. The CDR3 DNA reads as TGTGCCAGCACCAGAGAGGGGACAGGGATCTCTGAAGCTTTCTTT. Translating gives CASTREGTGISEAFF.

The chain has TRBV28 and TRBJ1-4, with 12 bases lining up with TRBD1. The CDR3 loop spans 17 amino acids. V was clipped by 5 bases and J by 4 bases; unmatched bases: 8. CDR1 and CDR2 (germline): MDHEN, SYDVKM. CDR3 sequence (DNA): TGTGCCAGCAGTCCCTGGGGACAGGGGGCAATTAATGAAAAACTGTTTTTT. Its protein is CASSPWGQGAINEKLFF.

The CDR3 spells CASSTGGRTAEAFF. The CDR3, as DNA: TGTGCCAGCAGCACGGGGGGAAGGACGGCTGAAGCTTTCTTT. The chain links TRBV21-1 to TRBJ1-1. TRBV21-1 constitutes a pseudogene. The CDR3 length is 14 residues.

The J gene is TRBJ1-2, the V gene TRBV14; D is undetermined. V gave up 1 base and J gave up 4 bases, with 10 bases separating them. This CDR3 contains 14 residues. Germline assignment: CDR1 SGHDN and CDR2 FVKESK. CDR3 sequence reads: CASSQVPVRYGYTF. CDR3 coding DNA: TGTGCCAGCAGCCAAGTTCCCGTTCGCTATGGCTACACCTTC. The variable domain in full, with the rest retrieved from reference TRBV14 and TRBJ1-2, is EAGVTQFPSHSVIEKGQTVTLRCDPISGHDNLYWYRRVMGKEIKFLLHFVKESKQDESGMPNNRFLAERTGGTYSTLKVQPAELEDSGVYFCASSQVPVRYGYTFGSGTRLTVV.

The chain uses TRBV3-1 (or the pseudogene TRBV3-2) and TRBJ1-1, with D possibly matching TRBD1 (5 bases). The germline V and J ends were trimmed by 4 bases and 4 bases, with 19 bases remaining between them. The CDR3 is 16 residues long. Germline V CDR1 and CDR2: LGHDT, YNNKEL (reference sequence). The CDR3 loop reads CASSPGWGGRGTEAFF. CDR3 in DNA: TGTGCCAGCAGCCCCGGGTGGGGGGGACGCGGCACTGAAGCTTTCTTT.

This chain joins TRBV6-5 and TRBJ1-2; no reliable D call. The CDR3 spans 14 residues. Trimming took off 8 bases at V and 8 bases at J, with 21 bases between the two ends. CDR1 and CDR2 from the germline V gene are MNHEY and SVGAGI. In DNA, the CDR3 is TGTGCCAGCCTCTGGAGAGCCCAGCACCCAGGCTACACCTTC. Protein product: CASLWRAQHPGYTF.

This chain uses TRBV7-8 with TRBJ2-5, with 12 bases that match TRBD2. After removal of 5 bases from V and 2 bases from J, the junction contained 3 bases not matched to a gene. CDR1 and CDR2 from the germline V gene are SGHVS and FQNEAQ. This CDR3 contains 15 residues. CDR3 sequence reads: CASSLGLAGQETQYF. The CDR3 region has the DNA TGTGCCAGCAGCCTCGGACTAGCGGGACAAGAGACCCAGTACTTC.

The chain couples TRBV10-3 to TRBJ1-1; D remains unclear. V dropped 2 bases and J dropped 7 bases, with 14 bases sitting between them. Germline V gene sequence: CDR1 ENHRY, CDR2 SYGVKD. This CDR3 is 14 amino acids long. In nucleotides, the CDR3 is TGTGCCATCAGTGAGGGAGGAGGTACCATTGAAGCTTTCTTT. Translated, it gives CAISEGGGTIEAFF.

V usage is TRBV5-4 and J usage is TRBJ2-1, with TRBD2 matching over 7 bases. Losses at the gene ends were 4 bases for V and 6 bases for J; bases not matched to a gene: 16. Germline CDR1 reads SGHNT; CDR2 reads YYREEE (reference sequence). The CDR3 length is 17 residues. CDR3: CASSPRNSGEGINEQFF. The CDR3 nucleotides are TGTGCCAGCAGCCCACGAAACTCCGGGGAGGGAATCAATGAGCAGTTCTTC.

The gene calls are TRBV29-1 and TRBJ1-4; D remains unclear. The CDR3 runs to 12 residues. Trimming cost V 4 bases and J 4 bases, with 7 bases left between them. Per germline, CDR1 SQVTM and CDR2 ANQGSEA. The CDR3 nucleotides are TGCAGCGTTGGCGGGGTTAATGAAAAACTGTTTTTT. It translates to CSVGGVNEKLFF.

The sample holds a few counts of this clone. The rearrangement joins TRBV2 to TRBJ2-7, with TRBD2 matching 9 bases. V trimming: 11 bases; J trimming: 0 bases; junction bases outside the gene matches: 5. The CDR3 contains 13 residues. Germline V CDR1 and CDR2: SNHLY, FYNNEI. CDR3 nucleotides: TGTGCCGGGCGCGGGGGGGCCTCCTACGAGCAGTACTTC. It is translated as CAGRGGASYEQYF.

The V call is TRBV7-6, the J call TRBJ1-3; maybe TRBD1 (6 bases). The CDR3 sequence is 15 residues long. The V gene lost 5 bases and the J gene lost 4 bases, with 15 bases spanning the gap. The germline V gene has CDR1 SGHVS and CDR2 FNYEAQ. The CDR3, as DNA: TGTGCCAGCAGCGAGGGGGGGTTATCCGGAAACACCATATATTTT. Translating gives CASSEGGLSGNTIYF.